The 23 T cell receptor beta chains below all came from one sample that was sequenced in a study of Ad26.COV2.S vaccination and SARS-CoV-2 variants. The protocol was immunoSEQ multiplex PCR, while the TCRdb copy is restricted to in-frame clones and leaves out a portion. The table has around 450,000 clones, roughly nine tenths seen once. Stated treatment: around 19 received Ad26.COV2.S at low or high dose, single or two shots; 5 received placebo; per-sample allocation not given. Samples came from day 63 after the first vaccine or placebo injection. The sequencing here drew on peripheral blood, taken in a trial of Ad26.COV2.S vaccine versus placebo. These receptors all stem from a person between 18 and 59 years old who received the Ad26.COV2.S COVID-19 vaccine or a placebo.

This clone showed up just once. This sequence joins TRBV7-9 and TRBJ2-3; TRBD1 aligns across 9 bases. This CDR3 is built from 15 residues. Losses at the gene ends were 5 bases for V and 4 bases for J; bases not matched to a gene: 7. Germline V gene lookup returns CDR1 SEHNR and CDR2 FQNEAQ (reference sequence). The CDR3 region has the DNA TGTGCCAGCAGCACTGGACAGGGGCGGGCAGATACGCAGTATTTT. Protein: CASSTGQGRADTQYF.

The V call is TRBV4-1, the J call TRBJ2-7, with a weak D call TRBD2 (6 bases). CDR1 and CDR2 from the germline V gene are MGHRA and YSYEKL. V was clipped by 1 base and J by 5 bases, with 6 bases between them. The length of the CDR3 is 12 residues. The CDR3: CASSQAGDEQYF. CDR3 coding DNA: TGCGCCAGCAGCCAAGCGGGGGACGAGCAGTACTTC.

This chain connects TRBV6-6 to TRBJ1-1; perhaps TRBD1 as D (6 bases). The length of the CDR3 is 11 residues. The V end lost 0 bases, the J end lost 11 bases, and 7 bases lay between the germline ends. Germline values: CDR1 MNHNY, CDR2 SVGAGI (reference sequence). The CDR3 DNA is TGTGCCAGCAGTTACTCGGGGGCGGCTTTCTTT. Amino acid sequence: CASSYSGAAFF.

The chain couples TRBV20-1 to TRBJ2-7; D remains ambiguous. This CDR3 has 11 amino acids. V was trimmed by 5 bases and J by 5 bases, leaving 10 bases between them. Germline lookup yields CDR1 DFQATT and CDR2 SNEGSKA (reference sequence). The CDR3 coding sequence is TGCAGTGCTCGGAAGAAAGACGAGCAGTACTTC. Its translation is CSARKKDEQYF.

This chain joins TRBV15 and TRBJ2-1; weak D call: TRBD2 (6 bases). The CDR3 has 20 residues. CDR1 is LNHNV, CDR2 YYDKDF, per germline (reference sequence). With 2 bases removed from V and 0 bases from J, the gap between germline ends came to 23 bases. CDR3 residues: CATSRQKGGVAASSYNEQFF. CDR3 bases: TGTGCCACCAGCAGACAAAAAGGTGGGGTAGCGGCCAGCTCCTACAATGAGCAGTTCTTC.

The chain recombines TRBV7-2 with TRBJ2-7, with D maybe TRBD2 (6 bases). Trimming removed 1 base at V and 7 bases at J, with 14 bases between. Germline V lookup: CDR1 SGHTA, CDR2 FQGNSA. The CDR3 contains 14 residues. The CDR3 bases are TGTGCCAGCAGCTTAGGACCGGACTATGGGGAGCAGTACTTC. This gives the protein CASSLGPDYGEQYF.

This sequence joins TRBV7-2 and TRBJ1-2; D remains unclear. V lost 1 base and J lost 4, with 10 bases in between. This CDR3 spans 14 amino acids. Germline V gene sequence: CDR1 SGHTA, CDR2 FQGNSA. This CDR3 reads CASSLVGGVYGYTF. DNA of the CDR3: TGTGCCAGCAGCTTAGTTGGTGGGGTCTATGGCTACACCTTC. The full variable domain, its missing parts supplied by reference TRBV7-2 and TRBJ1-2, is GAGVSQSPSNKVTEKGKDVELRCDPISGHTALYWYRQSLGQGLEFLIYFQGNSAPDKSGLPSDRFSAERTGGSVSTLTIQRTQQEDSAVYLCASSLVGGVYGYTFGSGTRLTVV.

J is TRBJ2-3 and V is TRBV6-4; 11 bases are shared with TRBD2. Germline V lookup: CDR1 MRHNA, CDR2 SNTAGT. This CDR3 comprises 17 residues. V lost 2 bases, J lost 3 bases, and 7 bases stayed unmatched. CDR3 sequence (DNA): TGTGCCAGCAGTGACCTAGTAGCGGGGGGGCCGACAGATACGCAGTATTTT. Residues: CASSDLVAGGPTDTQYF.

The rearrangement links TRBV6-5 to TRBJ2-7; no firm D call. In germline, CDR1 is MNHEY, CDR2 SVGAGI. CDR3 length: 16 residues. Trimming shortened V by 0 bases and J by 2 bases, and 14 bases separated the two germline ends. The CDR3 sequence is CASSYSTATLPYEQYF. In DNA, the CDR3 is TGTGCCAGCAGTTACTCGACGGCGACGCTCCCCTACGAGCAGTACTTC.

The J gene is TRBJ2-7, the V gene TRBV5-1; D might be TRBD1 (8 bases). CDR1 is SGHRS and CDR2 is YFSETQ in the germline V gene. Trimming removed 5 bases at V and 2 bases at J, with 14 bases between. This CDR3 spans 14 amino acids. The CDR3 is CASSFTGGAYEQYF. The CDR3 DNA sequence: TGCGCCAGCAGTTTTACAGGGGGGGCCTACGAGCAGTACTTC.

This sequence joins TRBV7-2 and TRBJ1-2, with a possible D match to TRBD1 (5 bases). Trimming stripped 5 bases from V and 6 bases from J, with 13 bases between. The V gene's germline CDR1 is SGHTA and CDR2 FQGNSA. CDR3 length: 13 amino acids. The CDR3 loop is CASSEPGGDGYTF. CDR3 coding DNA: TGTGCCAGCAGCGAACCGGGGGGAGATGGCTACACCTTC.

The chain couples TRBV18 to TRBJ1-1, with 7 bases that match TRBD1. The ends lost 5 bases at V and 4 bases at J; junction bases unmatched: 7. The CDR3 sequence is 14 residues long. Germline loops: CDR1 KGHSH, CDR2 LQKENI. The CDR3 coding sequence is TGTGCCAGCTCAATTGAGGGGACAGCCACTGAAGCTTTCTTT. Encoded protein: CASSIEGTATEAFF.

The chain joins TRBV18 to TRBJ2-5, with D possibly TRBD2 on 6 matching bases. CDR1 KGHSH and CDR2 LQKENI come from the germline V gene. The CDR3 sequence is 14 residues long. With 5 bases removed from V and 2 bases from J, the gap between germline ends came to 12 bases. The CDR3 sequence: CASSATGTQETQYF. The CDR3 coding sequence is TGTGCCAGCTCAGCGACCGGGACTCAAGAGACCCAGTACTTC.

The CDR3 coding sequence is TGTGCCAGCAGCGACAGAGTCTACGAGCAGTACTTC. This encodes CASSDRVYEQYF. The V gene is TRBV13, the J gene TRBJ2-7; TRBD1 is a possible D gene (5 bases). V gave up 5 bases and J gave up 3 bases, with 8 bases separating them. Germline values: CDR1 PRHDT, CDR2 FYEKMQ (reference sequence). The CDR3 length is 12 residues.

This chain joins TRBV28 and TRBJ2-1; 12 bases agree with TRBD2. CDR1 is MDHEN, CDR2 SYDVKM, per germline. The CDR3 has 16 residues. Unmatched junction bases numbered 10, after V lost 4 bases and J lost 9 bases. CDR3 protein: CASSSTSGSIGSEQFF. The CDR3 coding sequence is TGTGCCAGCAGTTCGACTAGCGGGAGCATCGGCAGTGAGCAGTTCTTC.

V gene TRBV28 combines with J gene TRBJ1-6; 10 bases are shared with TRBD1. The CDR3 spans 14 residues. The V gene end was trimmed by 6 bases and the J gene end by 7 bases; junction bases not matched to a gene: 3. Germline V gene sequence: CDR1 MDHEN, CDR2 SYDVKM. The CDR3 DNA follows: TGTGCCAGCAGCCGGGGACAGGGGAATTCACCCCTCCACTTT. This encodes CASSRGQGNSPLHF. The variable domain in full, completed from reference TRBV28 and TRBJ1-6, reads DVKVTQSSRYLVKRTGEKVFLECVQDMDHENMFWYRQDPGLGLRLIYFSYDVKMKEKGDIPEGYSVSREKKERFSLILESASTNQTSMYLCASSRGQGNSPLHFGNGTRLTVT.

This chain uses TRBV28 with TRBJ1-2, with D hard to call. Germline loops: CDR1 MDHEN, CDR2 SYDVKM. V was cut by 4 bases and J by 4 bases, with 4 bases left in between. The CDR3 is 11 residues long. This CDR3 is CASSSGYGYTF. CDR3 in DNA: TGTGCCAGCAGTTCGGGCTATGGCTACACCTTC.

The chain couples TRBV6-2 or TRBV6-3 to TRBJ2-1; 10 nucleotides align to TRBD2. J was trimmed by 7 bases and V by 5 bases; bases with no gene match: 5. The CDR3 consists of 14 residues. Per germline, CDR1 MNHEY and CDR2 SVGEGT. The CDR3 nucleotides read TGTGCCAGCAGTAAGACTAGCGGGTTTAATGAGCAGTTCTTC. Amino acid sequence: CASSKTSGFNEQFF.

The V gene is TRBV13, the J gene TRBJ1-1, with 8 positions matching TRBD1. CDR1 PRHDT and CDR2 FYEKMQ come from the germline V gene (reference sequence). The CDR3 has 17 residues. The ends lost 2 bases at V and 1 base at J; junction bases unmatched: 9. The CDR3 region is CASSLHHDRGGNTEAFF. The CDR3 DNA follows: TGTGCCAGCAGCTTACACCACGACAGGGGCGGGAACACTGAAGCTTTCTTT. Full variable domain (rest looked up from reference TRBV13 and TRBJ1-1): AAGVIQSPRHLIKEKRETATLKCYPIPRHDTVYWYQQGPGQDPQFLISFYEKMQSDKGSIPDRFSAQQFSDYHSELNMSSLELGDSALYFCASSLHHDRGGNTEAFFGQGTRLTVV.

CDR3 nucleotides: TGTGCCAGCAGTTACCAGGACAGGGCCTACAATGAGCAGTTCTTC. Its protein product is CASSYQDRAYNEQFF. This sequence joins TRBV6-5 and TRBJ2-1; 8 bases match TRBD1. CDR3 length equals 15 residues. Per the germline V gene, CDR1 is MNHEY and CDR2 is SVGAGI. V shed 2 bases and J 2 bases; nucleotides not matched to a gene: 2.

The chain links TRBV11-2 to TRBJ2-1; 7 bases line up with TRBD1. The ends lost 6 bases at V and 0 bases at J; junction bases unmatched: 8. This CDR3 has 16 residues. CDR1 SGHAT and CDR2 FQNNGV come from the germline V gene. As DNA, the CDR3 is TGTGCCAGCAGTCCTAGGGGGCCTTACTCCTACAATGAGCAGTTCTTC. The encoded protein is CASSPRGPYSYNEQFF.

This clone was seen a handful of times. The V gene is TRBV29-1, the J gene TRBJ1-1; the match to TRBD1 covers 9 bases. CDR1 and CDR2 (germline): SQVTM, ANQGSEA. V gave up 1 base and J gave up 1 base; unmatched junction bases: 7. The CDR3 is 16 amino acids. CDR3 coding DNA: TGCAGCGTTGAAGTCCTCGGGACAGGGACGAACACTGAAGCTTTCTTT. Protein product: CSVEVLGTGTNTEAFF.

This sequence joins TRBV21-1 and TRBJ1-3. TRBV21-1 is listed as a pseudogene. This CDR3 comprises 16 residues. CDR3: CASSKTPQGGENTIYF. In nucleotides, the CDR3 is TGTGCCAGCAGCAAGACCCCCCAGGGGGGGGAAAACACCATATATTTT.